The sequence of this T cell receptor beta chain was determined in a study of Ad26.COV2.S vaccination and SARS-CoV-2 variants. Turning to this clone: Antigen specificity is unknown.

General study points: Reportedly, after vaccination the spike-specific CD8+ and CD4+ T cell responses displayed substantial breadth.

Germline V gives CDR1 KGHSH, CDR2 LQKENI. The V and J ends lost 2 bases and 8 bases respectively, with 16 bases between them. The CDR3 runs 15 residues. Specified treatment: about 20 received Ad26.COV2.S at low or high dose, single or two shots; several received placebo; per-sample allocation not given. The samples were gathered on day 63 after the first injection of vaccine or placebo. The protocol was immunoSEQ multiplex PCR, while the TCRdb copy is restricted to in-frame clones and leaves out a portion. Counted here are under 400,000 clones, roughly 84% occurring once; the ten biggest clones make up roughly 3.6%.

The chain uses TRBV18 and TRBJ2-1; no clear D gene. The sample was peripheral blood, taken in a trial of Ad26.COV2.S vaccine versus placebo. The sequence was obtained from a person between 18 and 65 years old who received the Ad26.COV2.S COVID-19 vaccine or a placebo. CDR3 loop: CASSPNSFISDEQFF. In DNA, the CDR3 is TGTGCCAGCTCACCAAACTCCTTTATTTCCGATGAGCAGTTCTTC.